The source of this T cell receptor (beta chain) is a study of regulatory T cells in long-lasting Graves disease. The time point is: newly diagnosed GD, antithyroid drugs for less than 3 months. PBMC-extracted RNA yielded the TCR library. The study's findings and limits: Tissue studied was limited to peripheral blood, excluding thyroid tissue.

CDR1 is DFQATT and CDR2 is SNEGSKA in the germline V gene (reference sequence). The CDR3 consists of 14 residues. The ends lost 6 bases at V and 7 bases at J; junction bases unmatched: 12. In building TCR beta libraries, iRepertoire HTBI primers were used together with Arm-PCR of CDR3 regions. Using its own MiXCR run on the multiplex PCR reads, TCRdb lists one record per CDR3 protein. The sample shows 510,000 or so distinct CDR3 sequences, 9.5% to 15% of them seen only once. On this clonotype: As yet, its antigen is unknown.

Separately, the same data were catalogued under a study of T cells in Graves' hyperthyroidism and ophthalmopathy. From that report: Hyperthyroidism was newly diagnosed in patients aged 18 to 65 (duration under 2 months). Researchers found most expanded thyroid clonotypes above 0.001 in blood as well. For ophthalmopathy, model prediction preceded onset by a median approximately 6 months.

The chain recombines TRBV20-1 with TRBJ1-5; 7 positions match TRBD1. This receptor was obtained from a woman aged 25 to 39 with Graves disease. This material consisted of peripheral blood mononuclear cells (PBMCs), taken at new diagnosis, from a patient treated with antithyroid drugs. The CDR3 region has the DNA TGCAGTGCCACCCGACAGGGAGGTAGACAGCCCCAGCATTTT. Its protein product is CSATRQGGRQPQHF.